What follows is one T cell receptor beta chain and its context. The data were taken from a study of early T cells in non-severe SARS-CoV-2 infection. The germline gives CDR1 SGHRS, CDR2 YFSETQ. The CDR3 totals 14 residues. The trim removed 7 bases at V and 3 bases at J, leaving 7 bases unmatched. TCRdb re-analysed the 5' RACE reads in MiXCR, keeping a single row per CDR3 protein. This repertoire shows about 77,000 distinct CDR3 sequences, approximately 16% found once; its top ten account for 2.9%. This TCR came from an adult who was a healthcare worker with PCR-confirmed SARS-CoV-2 infection or an uninfected control (not recorded which). Sequencing was carried out using whole blood. The J gene is TRBJ2-3, the V gene TRBV5-1; TRBD2 agrees at 8 bases. The CDR3 DNA reads as TGCGCCAGCGGACGGACTAGCTTTACAGATACGCAGTATTTT. Translated: CASGRTSFTDTQYF.